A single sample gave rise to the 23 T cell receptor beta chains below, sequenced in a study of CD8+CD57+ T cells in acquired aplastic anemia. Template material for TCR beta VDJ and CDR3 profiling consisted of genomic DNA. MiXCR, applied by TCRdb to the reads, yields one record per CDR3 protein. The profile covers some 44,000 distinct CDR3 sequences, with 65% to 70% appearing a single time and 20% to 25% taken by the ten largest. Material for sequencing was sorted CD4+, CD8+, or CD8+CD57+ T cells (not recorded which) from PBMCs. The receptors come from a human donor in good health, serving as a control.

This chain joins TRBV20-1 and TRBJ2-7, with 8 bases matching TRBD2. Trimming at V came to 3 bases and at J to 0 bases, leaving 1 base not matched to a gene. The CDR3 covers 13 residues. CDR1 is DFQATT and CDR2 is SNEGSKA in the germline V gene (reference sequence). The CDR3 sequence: CSASLAGSYEQYF. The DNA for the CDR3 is TGCAGTGCTAGCCTAGCGGGCTCCTACGAGCAGTACTTC.

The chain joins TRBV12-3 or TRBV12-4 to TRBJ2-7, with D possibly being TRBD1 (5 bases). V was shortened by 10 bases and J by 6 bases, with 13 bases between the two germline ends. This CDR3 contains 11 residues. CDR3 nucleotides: TGTGCCACCACCAAGGGGTCCGAGCAGTACTTC. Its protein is CATTKGSEQYF.

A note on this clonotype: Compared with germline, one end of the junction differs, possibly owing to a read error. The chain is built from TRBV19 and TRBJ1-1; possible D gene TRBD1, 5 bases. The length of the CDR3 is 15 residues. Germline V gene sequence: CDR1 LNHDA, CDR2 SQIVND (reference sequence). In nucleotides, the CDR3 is TGTGCCAGTAGTACAACCCTGACAGCGAACGCTGAAGCTTTCTTT. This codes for CASSTTLTANAEAFF.

The CDR3 bases are TGTGCCATCACCAGAGGACGGAGCACAGATACGCAGTATTTT. Translation: CAITRGRSTDTQYF. The chain uses TRBV10-3 and TRBJ2-3; the D is unclear. This CDR3 has 14 residues. CDR1 and CDR2 (germline): ENHRY, SYGVKD. Trimming removed 7 bases at V and 0 bases at J, with 11 bases between.

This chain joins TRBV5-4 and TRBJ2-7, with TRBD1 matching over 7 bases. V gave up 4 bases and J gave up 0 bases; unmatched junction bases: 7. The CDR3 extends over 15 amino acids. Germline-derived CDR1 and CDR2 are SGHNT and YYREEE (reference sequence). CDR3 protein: CASSLDRISSYEQYF. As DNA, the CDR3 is TGTGCCAGCAGCCTGGACAGGATAAGCTCCTACGAGCAGTACTTC. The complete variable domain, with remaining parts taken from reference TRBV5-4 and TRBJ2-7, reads ETGVTQSPTHLIKTRGQQVTLRCSSQSGHNTVSWYQQALGQGPQFIFQYYREEENGRGNFPPRFSGLQFPNYSSELNVNALELDDSALYLCASSLDRISSYEQYFGPGTRLTVT.

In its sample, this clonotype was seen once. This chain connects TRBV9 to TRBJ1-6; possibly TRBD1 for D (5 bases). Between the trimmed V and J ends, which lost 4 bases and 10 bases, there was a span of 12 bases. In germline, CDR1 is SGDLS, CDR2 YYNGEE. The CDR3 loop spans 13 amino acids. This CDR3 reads CASSRDWGSPLHF. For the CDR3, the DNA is TGTGCCAGCAGCCGGGACTGGGGATCACCCCTCCACTTT.

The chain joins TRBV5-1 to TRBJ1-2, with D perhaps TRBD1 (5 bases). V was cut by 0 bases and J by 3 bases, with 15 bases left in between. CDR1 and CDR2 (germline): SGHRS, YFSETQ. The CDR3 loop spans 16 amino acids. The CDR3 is CASSLAGTAGDYGYTF. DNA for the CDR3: TGCGCCAGCAGCTTGGCCGGGACCGCGGGGGACTATGGCTACACCTTC.

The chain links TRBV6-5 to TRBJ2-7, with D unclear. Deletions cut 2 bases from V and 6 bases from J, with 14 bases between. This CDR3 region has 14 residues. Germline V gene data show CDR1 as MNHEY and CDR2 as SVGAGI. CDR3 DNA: TGTGCCAGCAGTTACGATGGTTCCCGGATCGAGCAGTACTTC. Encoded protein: CASSYDGSRIEQYF.

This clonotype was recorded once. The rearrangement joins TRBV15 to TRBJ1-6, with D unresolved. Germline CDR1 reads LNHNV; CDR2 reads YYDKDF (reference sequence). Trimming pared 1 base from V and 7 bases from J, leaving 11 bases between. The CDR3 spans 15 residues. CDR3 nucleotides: TGTGCCACCAGCAGAGGGAGACACTCGAATTCACCCCTCCACTTT. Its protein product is CATSRGRHSNSPLHF.

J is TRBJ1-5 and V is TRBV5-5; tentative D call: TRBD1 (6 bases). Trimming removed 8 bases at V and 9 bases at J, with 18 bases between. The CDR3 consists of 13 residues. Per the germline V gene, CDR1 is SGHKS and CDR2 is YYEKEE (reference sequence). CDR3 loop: CASSIQGIGPQHF. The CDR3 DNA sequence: TGTGCCAGTAGTATACAGGGTATTGGGCCCCAGCATTTT. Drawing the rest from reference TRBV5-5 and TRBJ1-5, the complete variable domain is DAGVTQSPTHLIKTRGQQVTLRCSPISGHKSVSWYQQVLGQGPQFIFQYYEKEERGRGNFPDRFSARQFPNYSSELNVNALLLGDSALYLCASSIQGIGPQHFGDGTRLSIL.

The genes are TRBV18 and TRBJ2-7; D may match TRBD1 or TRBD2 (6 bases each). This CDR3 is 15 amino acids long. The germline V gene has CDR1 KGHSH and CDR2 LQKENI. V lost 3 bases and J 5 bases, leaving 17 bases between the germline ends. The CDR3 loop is CASSPQRGGGHEQYF. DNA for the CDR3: TGTGCCAGCTCACCTCAGAGAGGAGGGGGGCACGAGCAGTACTTC.

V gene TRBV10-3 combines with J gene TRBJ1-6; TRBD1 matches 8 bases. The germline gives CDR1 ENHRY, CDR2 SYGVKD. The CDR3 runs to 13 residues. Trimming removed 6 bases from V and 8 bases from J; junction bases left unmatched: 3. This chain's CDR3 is CAIRGQEHSPLHF. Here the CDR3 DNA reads TGTGCCATCAGGGGACAGGAGCATTCACCCCTCCACTTT.

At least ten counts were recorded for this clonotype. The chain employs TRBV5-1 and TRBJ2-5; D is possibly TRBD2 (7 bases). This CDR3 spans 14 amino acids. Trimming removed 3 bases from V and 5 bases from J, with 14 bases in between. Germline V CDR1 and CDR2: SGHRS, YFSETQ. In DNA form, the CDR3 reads TGCGCCAGCAGCTCCCCGGGGGGCACGGAGACCCAGTACTTC. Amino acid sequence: CASSSPGGTETQYF.

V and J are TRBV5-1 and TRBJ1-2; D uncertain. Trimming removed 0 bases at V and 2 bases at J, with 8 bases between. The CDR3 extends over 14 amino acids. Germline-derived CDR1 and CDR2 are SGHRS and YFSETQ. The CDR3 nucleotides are TGCGCCAGCAGCTTGGAGGGCCAAAACTATGGCTACACCTTC. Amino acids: CASSLEGQNYGYTF.

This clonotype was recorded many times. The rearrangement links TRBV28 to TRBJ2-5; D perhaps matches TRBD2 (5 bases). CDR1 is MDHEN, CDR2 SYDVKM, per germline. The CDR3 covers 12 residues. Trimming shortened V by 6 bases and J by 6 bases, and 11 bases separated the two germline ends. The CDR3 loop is CASRIVGKTQYF. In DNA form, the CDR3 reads TGTGCCAGCAGAATCGTCGGGAAGACCCAGTACTTC.

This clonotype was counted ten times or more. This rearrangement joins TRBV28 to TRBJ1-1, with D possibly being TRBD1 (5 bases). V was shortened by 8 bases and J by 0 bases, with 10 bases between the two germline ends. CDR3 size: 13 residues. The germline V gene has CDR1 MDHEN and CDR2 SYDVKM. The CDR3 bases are TGTGCCAGCGAGGTGGGACTGAACACTGAAGCTTTCTTT. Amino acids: CASEVGLNTEAFF.

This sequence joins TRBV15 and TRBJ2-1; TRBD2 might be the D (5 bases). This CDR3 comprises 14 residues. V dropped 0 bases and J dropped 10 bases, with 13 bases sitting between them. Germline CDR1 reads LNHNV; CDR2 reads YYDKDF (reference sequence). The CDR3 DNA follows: TGTGCCACCAGCAGAGATAAAGAGAGGGCCGAGCAGTTCTTC. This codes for CATSRDKERAEQFF.

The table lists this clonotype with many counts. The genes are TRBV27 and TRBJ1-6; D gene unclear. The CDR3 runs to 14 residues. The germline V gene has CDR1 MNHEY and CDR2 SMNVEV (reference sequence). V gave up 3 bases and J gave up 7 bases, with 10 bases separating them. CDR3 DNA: TGTGCCAGCAGTTTCGACCCGACCAATTCACCCCTCCACTTT. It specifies CASSFDPTNSPLHF.

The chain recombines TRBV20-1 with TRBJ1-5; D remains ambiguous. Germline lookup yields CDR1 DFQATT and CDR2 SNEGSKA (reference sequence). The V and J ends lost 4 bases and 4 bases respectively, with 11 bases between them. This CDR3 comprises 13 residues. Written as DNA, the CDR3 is TGCAGTGCTACCCCCAGCCGGAATCAGCCCCAGCATTTT. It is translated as CSATPSRNQPQHF.

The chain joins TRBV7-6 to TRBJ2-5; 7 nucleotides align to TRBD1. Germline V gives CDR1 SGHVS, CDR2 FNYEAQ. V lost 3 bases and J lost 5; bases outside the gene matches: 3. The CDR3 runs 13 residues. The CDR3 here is CASSLRGQETQYF. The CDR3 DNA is TGTGCCAGCAGCTTGAGGGGGCAGGAGACCCAGTACTTC.

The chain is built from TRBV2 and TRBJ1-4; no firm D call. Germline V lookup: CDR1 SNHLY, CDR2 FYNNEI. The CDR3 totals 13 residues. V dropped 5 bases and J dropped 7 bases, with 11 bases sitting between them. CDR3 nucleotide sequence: TGTGCCAGCAGTTTCGGACCGGGTGAAAAACTGTTTTTT. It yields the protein CASSFGPGEKLFF. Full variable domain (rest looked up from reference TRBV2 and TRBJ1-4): EPEVTQTPSHQVTQMGQEVILRCVPISNHLYFYWYRQILGQKVEFLVSFYNNEISEKSEIFDDQFSVERPDGSNFTLKIRSTKLEDSAMYFCASSFGPGEKLFFGSGTQLSVL.

CDR3 sequence: CASSQRDYGYTF. CDR3 coding DNA: TGTGCCAGCAGTCAGAGAGACTATGGCTACACCTTC. This sequence joins TRBV12-3 or TRBV12-4 and TRBJ1-2; D not certain. V lost 5 bases and J 3 bases, leaving 7 bases between the germline ends. This CDR3 contains 12 residues.

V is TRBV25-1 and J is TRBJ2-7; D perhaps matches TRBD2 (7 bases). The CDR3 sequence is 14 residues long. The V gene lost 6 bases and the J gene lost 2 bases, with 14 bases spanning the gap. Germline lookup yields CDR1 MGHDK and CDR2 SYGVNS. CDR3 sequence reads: CASSVGGGTYEQYF. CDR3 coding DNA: TGTGCCAGCAGCGTAGGGGGGGGAACCTACGAGCAGTACTTC.